This is a list of T cell receptor beta chains from one sample in a study of cytomegalovirus exposure and HLA in healthy donors. Sequencing was performed with immunoSEQ multiplex PCR; in TCRdb, only in-frame clones are kept and a portion is missing. This sample has more than 65,000 clones; approximately 79% occur once, and the top ten carry around 6%. Sequencing was done on a sample of PBMCs. The source of these receptors is a female donor in good health and CMV-seronegative. Each CDR3 is given with its conserved first and last residue.

TRBV27,TRBJ2-7,CASSLQSGTGYEQYF
TRBV5-4,TRBJ2-1,CASSLDSNEQFF
TRBV30,TRBJ2-3,CAWRSAAPSTDTQYF
TRBV5-6,TRBJ1-3,CASSSWVKRSSGNTIYF
TRBV9,TRBJ2-2,CASSVDGRGSTGELFF
TRBV10-1,TRBJ2-7,CASRLREPYEQYF
TRBV6-5,TRBJ1-1,CASSQGTEAFF
TRBV28,TRBJ2-7,CASSLSGNPYEQYF
TRBV18,TRBJ1-5,CASSEQGGQPQHF
TRBV5-4,TRBJ2-5,CASSARLAGAETQYF
TRBV7-8,TRBJ1-2,CASSPTDTNYGYTF
TRBV5-1,TRBJ2-7,CASSFPGQGIYEQYF
TRBV6-4,TRBJ2-1,CASSLGTGEYNEQFF
TRBV6-5,TRBJ1-4,CASSYSSRVTNEKLFF
TRBV28,TRBJ2-1,CASRGIGNEQFF
TRBV7-2,TRBJ1-2,CASSFRRGYGYTF
TRBV21-1,TRBJ1-5,CASSTPTKRIDSNQPQHF
TRBV7-2,TRBJ1-3,CATGNGGAGAGNTIYF
TRBV18,TRBJ1-2,CASSPQVTDHYGYTF
TRBV15,TRBJ2-7,CATKKDRVYEQYF
TRBV2,TRBJ2-7,CASRPGLAGYEQYF
TRBV5-1,TRBJ2-1,CASSLAGALEQFF
TRBV2,TRBJ1-1,CASSALAPPEAFF
TRBV5-1,TRBJ1-2,CASSPGLGNYGYTF
TRBV5-1,TRBJ2-1,CASSLAQRGGVLLGEQFF
TRBV4-1,TRBJ1-5,CASSQDRTVGSPQHF
TRBV2,TRBJ2-5,CASAGQENQETQYF
TRBV5-4,TRBJ2-7,CATNRDSYEQYF
TRBV6-1,TRBJ1-1,CASSGLNTEAFF
TRBV28,TRBJ1-5,CASSLWGGDVAGQPQHF
TRBV7-2,TRBJ2-2,CASGQVRGELFF
TRBV6-1,TRBJ2-3,CASSELGGPKSDTQYF
TRBV6-1,TRBJ2-3,CASSEGAGWGTDTQYF
TRBV28,TRBJ1-5,CASSLWDTGGDQPQHF
TRBV2,TRBJ2-7,CASSRAGGEYEQYF
TRBV6-6,TRBJ2-1,CASSQGTLYNEQFF
TRBV7-8,TRBJ2-7,CASSGGREAPNEQYF
TRBV7-9,TRBJ2-3,CASSPQGPSTDTQYF
TRBV28,TRBJ2-6,CASSLGDRGSGANVLTF
TRBV5-1,TRBJ2-7,CASSLGWGVDEQYF
TRBV2,TRBJ2-1,CASSVGTNNEQFF
TRBV29-1,TRBJ2-1,CSVFRDGDNEQFF
TRBV18,TRBJ1-1,CASSPTTGGETEAFF
TRBV27,TRBJ2-1,CASSPPRGGPGSYNEQFF
TRBV29-1,TRBJ2-3,CSVAVYTDTQYF
TRBV5-1,TRBJ2-7,CASSPQGNPSYEQYF
TRBV2,TRBJ1-2,CASSDSAGDYGYSF
TRBV7-9,TRBJ1-1,CASSLQTGGTEAFF
TRBV27,TRBJ2-7,CASSPRTGGSSYEQYF
TRBV28,TRBJ2-7,CASSFPRDTQSSYEQYF
TRBV6-5,TRBJ1-1,CASSPGGRTEAFF
TRBV5-4,TRBJ1-5,CASSGASNQPQHF
TRBV30,TRBJ1-6,CAWSTASDSPLHF
TRBV28,TRBJ1-4,CASRPSQAREKLFF
TRBV13,TRBJ1-2,CASTTSGSSVRYGYTF
TRBV5-1,TRBJ2-3,CASSLAGQVSDTQYF
TRBV27,TRBJ2-7,CASQARGLPDGRYEQYF